This T cell receptor beta chain was profiled in a study of T cells after yellow fever vaccination. Study-level points and caveats: Faster peaking, at day 5 versus 15, marked a secondary response that was weaker.

The authors made TCR cDNA by 5'RACE template switching, adding a universal primer site and UMIs. TCRdb fed the 5' RACE reads into MiXCR, producing one record per CDR3 protein. The sample contains 70,000 or so distinct CDR3 sequences, approximately 7.3% of which appear only once. This clonotype was counted only a few times. Its target is unknown. The CDR3 spans 13 residues. Germline CDR1 MNHEY, CDR2 SMNVEV (reference sequence). V lost 2 bases and J lost 4, with 8 bases in between. This TCR derives from a young man who received the YFV17D yellow fever vaccine. The rearrangement joins TRBV27 to TRBJ1-2; D gene ambiguous. Sample: CD8+ T cells sorted from PBMCs, taken roughly 10 days after the first yellow fever vaccination. CDR3 protein: CASSLVDGYGYTF. CDR3 sequence (DNA): TGTGCCAGCAGTTTAGTAGATGGCTATGGCTACACCTTC.